This T cell receptor (beta chain) appears in the sequencing data of a study of Graves' ophthalmopathy and Graves' hyperthyroidism. Study context: Blood was drawn at initial diagnosis, before any treatment. The study's findings and limits: Ophthalmopathy progression predictions by the model showed 72% to 80% specificity and 70.59% sensitivity.

Uncontrolled infections, other autoimmune diseases, pregnancy or lactation barred patients from enrollment. The authors isolated PBMCs from about 10 ml of fresh peripheral blood. This clonotype was picked up many times. As yet, its antigen is unknown. TCR beta CDR3 regions were amplified from RNA transcripts. The workflow started with a first-round RT-PCR run with HTBI primers and then moved on to a second-round multiplex PCR. TCRdb ran MiXCR on the multiplex PCR reads and lists one entry per CDR3 protein. The top ten clones hold roughly 12% of a sample with a few hundred thousand distinct CDR3 sequences, 17% of them seen once. The receptor's source is an adult man with Graves' ophthalmopathy. Sequencing was performed on peripheral blood.

In nucleotides, the CDR3 is TGTGCCAGCATTTCCCCCATAAGGACCACCGGGGAGCTGTTTTTT. This encodes CASISPIRTTGELFF. This chain joins TRBV6-2 or TRBV6-3 and TRBJ2-2; D gene uncertain. CDR3 length: 15 amino acids. The germline V and J ends were trimmed by 7 bases and 4 bases, with 16 bases remaining between them. Germline V gene lookup returns CDR1 MNHEY and CDR2 SVGEGT.